This section outlines one T cell receptor beta chain sequence together with its context. What it binds is not known. Autoimmune disease history or systemic immunosuppression was exclusionary. Clones were read by immunoSEQ multiplex PCR, and TCRdb kept only the in-frame ones, dropping some. The sample lists about 52,000 clones, 85% to 95% occurring once. This specimen belongs to a study of OX40 agonist ivuxolimab in advanced cancers. Study conclusions and caveats: Averaging showed that CD8+ T cells had more expanded clones than CD4+ did. Dosing at 0.1 to 3.0 mg/kg was accompanied by clonal expansion of CD4+ and CD8+ blood T cells by week 6.

Trimming removed 3 bases from V and 3 bases from J, with 8 bases in between. The CDR3 sequence is 13 residues long. Germline assignment: CDR1 LNHDA and CDR2 SQIVND (reference sequence). This sample comprised CD4+ or CD8+ T cells sorted from blood, obtained in a trial of the OX40 agonist ivuxolimab. J is TRBJ2-5 and V is TRBV19; no reliable D call. This TCR was recovered from an adult with an advanced solid tumor such as melanoma, head and neck, liver or kidney cancer. CDR3 in DNA: TGTGCCAGTAGTATGAAGTCCAAAGAGACCCAGTACTTC. This codes for CASSMKSKETQYF. The variable domain in full, completed from reference TRBV19 and TRBJ2-5, reads DGGITQSPKYLFRKEGQNVTLSCEQNLNHDAMYWYRQDPGQGLRLIYYSQIVNDFQKGDIAEGYSVSREKKESFPLTVTSAQKNPTAFYLCASSMKSKETQYFGPGTRLLVL.